This T cell receptor (beta chain) was recovered during a study of technical replicates of blood from four donors. Germline V gene lookup returns CDR1 MNHEY and CDR2 SVGAGI. The germline V and J ends were trimmed by 5 bases and 4 bases, with 17 bases remaining between them. The CDR3 spans 15 residues. Measured with immunoSEQ multiplex PCR; TCRdb has only the in-frame clones, and not every one. This sample yields tens of thousands of clones, of which about 96% are seen a single time; about 0.19% belongs to the top ten. This sequence was found in a human donor in good health. The chain joins TRBV6-5 to TRBJ2-5; tentative D call: TRBD2 (6 bases). Sequencing was done on a sample of T cells isolated from PBMCs. In nucleotides, the CDR3 is TGTGCCAGCAGTGCTAGGCGGGGCCTGTCAGAGACCCAGTACTTC. This gives the protein CASSARRGLSETQYF.